The source of this T cell receptor (beta chain) is a study of OX40 agonist ivuxolimab in advanced cancers. Assay: immunoSEQ multiplex PCR; the TCRdb copy retains only in-frame clones and omits some. Of approximately 89,000 clones detected, about 88% appear once; the ten largest clones hold approximately 0.28%. V was pared by 5 bases and J by 8 bases, with 17 bases between. Germline lookup yields CDR1 SGHNT and CDR2 YYREEE (reference sequence). The CDR3 extends over 14 amino acids. J is TRBJ2-1 and V is TRBV5-4; D unclear. The TCR comes from an adult with an advanced solid tumor such as melanoma, head and neck, liver or kidney cancer. The source material was CD4+ or CD8+ T cells sorted from blood, sampled in a trial of the OX40 agonist ivuxolimab. CDR3 DNA sequence: TGTGCCAGCAGGGGAAGAGGAGTTTTAGATGAGCAGTTCTTC. It specifies CASRGRGVLDEQFF.